This T cell receptor beta chain came from a study of Ad26.COV2.S vaccination and SARS-CoV-2 variants. Using immunoSEQ multiplex PCR, the repertoire was profiled, and TCRdb retains in-frame clones only, with some absent. There are about 480,000 clones in the sample; around 88% occur only once, and roughly 13% lies in the top ten. Treatment specified: around 19 received Ad26.COV2.S at low or high dose, single or two shots; several received placebo; per-sample allocation not given. Sampling occurred on day 63 after the first vaccine or placebo injection. The germline V gene encodes CDR1 SGHDT and CDR2 YYEEEE. The ends were cut back, 6 bases at V and 3 bases at J, with 19 bases in the middle. The CDR3 has 15 amino acids.

This clonotype was obtained from a person between 18 and 65 years old who received the Ad26.COV2.S COVID-19 vaccine or a placebo. The sample was peripheral blood, taken in a trial of Ad26.COV2.S vaccine versus placebo. This chain uses TRBV5-6 with TRBJ2-7; D is undetermined. The CDR3: CASTLPGSPFYEQYF. For the CDR3, the DNA is TGTGCCAGCACCTTACCGGGCTCCCCCTTCTACGAGCAGTACTTC.